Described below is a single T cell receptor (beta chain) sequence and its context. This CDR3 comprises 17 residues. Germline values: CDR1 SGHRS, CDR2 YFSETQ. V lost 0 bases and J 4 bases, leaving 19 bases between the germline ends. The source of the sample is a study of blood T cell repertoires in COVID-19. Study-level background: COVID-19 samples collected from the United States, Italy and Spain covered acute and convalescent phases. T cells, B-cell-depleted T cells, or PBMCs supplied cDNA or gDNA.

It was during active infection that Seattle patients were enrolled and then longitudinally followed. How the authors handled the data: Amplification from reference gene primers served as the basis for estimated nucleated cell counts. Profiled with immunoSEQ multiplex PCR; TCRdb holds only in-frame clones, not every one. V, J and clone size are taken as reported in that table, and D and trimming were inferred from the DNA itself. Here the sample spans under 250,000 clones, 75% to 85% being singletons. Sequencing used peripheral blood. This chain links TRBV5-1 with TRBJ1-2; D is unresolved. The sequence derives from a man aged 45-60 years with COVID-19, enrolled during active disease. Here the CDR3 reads CASSLVPRERPIYGYTF. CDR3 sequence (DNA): TGCGCCAGCAGCTTGGTTCCCCGGGAGAGGCCGATCTATGGCTACACCTTC.